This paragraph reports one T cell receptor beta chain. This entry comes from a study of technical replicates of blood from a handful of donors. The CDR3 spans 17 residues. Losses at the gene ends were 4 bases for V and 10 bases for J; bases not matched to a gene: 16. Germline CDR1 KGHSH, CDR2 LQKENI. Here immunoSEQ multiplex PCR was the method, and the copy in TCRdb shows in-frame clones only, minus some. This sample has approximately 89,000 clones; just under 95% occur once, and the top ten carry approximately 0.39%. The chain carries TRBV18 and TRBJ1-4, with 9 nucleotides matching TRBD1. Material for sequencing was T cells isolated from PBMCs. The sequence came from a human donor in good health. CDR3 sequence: CASSRPLGTGSDLKLFF. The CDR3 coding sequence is TGTGCCAGCTCACGCCCCCTGGGGACAGGGTCCGACTTAAAACTGTTTTTT.